These 25 T cell receptor beta chains originate from one sample sequenced in a study of cytomegalovirus exposure and HLA in healthy donors. It was with 60 Vbeta and 13 Jbeta primers that the PCR ran. Clones were read by immunoSEQ multiplex PCR, and TCRdb kept only the in-frame ones, dropping some. The sample consists of about 170,000 clones, roughly 80% of them appearing once. Sequenced sample: PBMCs. The receptor source for this set is a male donor in good health and CMV-seronegative.

The CDR3 nucleotides are TGTGCCACCGGGGGGGTGATCGCTGAAGCTTTCTTT. Translation gives CATGGVIAEAFF. The gene calls are TRBV6-6 and TRBJ1-1; D might be TRBD1 (5 bases). Germline V lookup: CDR1 MNHNY, CDR2 SVGAGI (reference sequence). This CDR3 spans 12 amino acids. The ends were cut back, 10 bases at V and 6 bases at J, with 15 bases in the middle.

This clone was found once. The V gene is TRBV7-9, the J gene TRBJ1-2; D gene uncertain. CDR3 size: 13 residues. Germline CDR1 is SEHNR and CDR2 is FQNEAQ (reference sequence). Trimming pared 5 bases from V and 1 base from J, leaving 8 bases between. The CDR3: CASSQTNNYGYTF. CDR3 DNA sequence: TGTGCCAGCAGCCAAACTAATAACTATGGCTACACCTTC.

This clone was seen a handful of times. This chain links TRBV15 with TRBJ2-2; D is perhaps TRBD1 (6 bases). The germline CDR1 and CDR2 sequences are LNHNV and YYDKDF (reference sequence). This CDR3 comprises 14 residues. Trimming removed 3 bases at V and 7 bases at J, with 12 bases between. The CDR3 coding sequence is TGTGCCACCAGCAGGGATAGGGGGAGCGGGGAGCTGTTTTTT. Translating gives CATSRDRGSGELFF.

The chain carries TRBV30 and TRBJ1-1, with TRBD1 matching over 7 bases. The CDR3 runs 14 residues. Germline V gives CDR1 GTSNPN, CDR2 SVGIG (reference sequence). The V segment lost 0 bases and the J segment 1 base; nucleotides outside the gene matches: 2. CDR3 sequence reads: CAWSVRQGNTEAFF. The CDR3 nucleotides read TGTGCCTGGAGTGTACGACAGGGGAACACTGAAGCTTTCTTT.

V and J are TRBV5-6 and TRBJ1-1, with TRBD1 as a possible D gene (5 bases). This CDR3 is 14 amino acids long. The germline gives CDR1 SGHDT, CDR2 YYEEEE. Trimming took off 0 bases at V and 8 bases at J, with 14 bases between the two ends. The CDR3 DNA reads TGTGCCAGCAGCTTGGTGGGTTTGAAGGGGGAAGCTTTCTTT. Protein sequence: CASSLVGLKGEAFF.

This clone has a handful of counts. The chain joins TRBV7-2 to TRBJ1-2; a possible D gene is TRBD1 (5 bases). The CDR3 has 15 amino acids. The germline gives CDR1 SGHTA, CDR2 FQGNSA. V was shortened by 2 bases and J by 5 bases, with 15 bases between the two germline ends. In nucleotides, the CDR3 is TGTGCCAGCAGCTTAAGAGGGAGTGGGGGGTATGGCTACACCTTC. Its protein is CASSLRGSGGYGYTF.

Turning to this clone: The same CDR3 also results from other DNA sequences found in this sample. J is TRBJ1-5 and V is TRBV2; D is undetermined. The V gene lost 6 bases and the J gene lost 6 bases, with 9 bases spanning the gap. From germline, CDR1 is SNHLY and CDR2 FYNNEI. This CDR3 contains 12 residues. CDR3 sequence (DNA): TGTGCCAGCAGCTCTGGACTTCAGCCCCAGCATTTT. Protein: CASSSGLQPQHF. Using reference TRBV2 and TRBJ1-5 for the parts outside the CDR3, the full variable domain is EPEVTQTPSHQVTQMGQEVILRCVPISNHLYFYWYRQILGQKVEFLVSFYNNEISEKSEIFDDQFSVERPDGSNFTLKIRSTKLEDSAMYFCASSSGLQPQHFGDGTRLSIL.

The V gene is TRBV30, the J gene TRBJ2-1; D possibly corresponds to TRBD2 (5 bases). Trimming cost V 3 bases and J 7 bases, with 10 bases left between them. Germline lookup yields CDR1 GTSNPN and CDR2 SVGIG (reference sequence). This CDR3 is 12 amino acids long. CDR3 nucleotides: TGTGCCTGGAGAGGGAGTGGGAATGAGCAGTTCTTC. Translating it yields CAWRGSGNEQFF.

This chain uses TRBV7-9 with TRBJ1-6, with TRBD1 identical over 8 bases. V lost 5 bases and J lost 6; bases outside the gene matches: 6. This CDR3 is built from 15 residues. CDR1 is SEHNR, CDR2 FQNEAQ, per germline (reference sequence). The CDR3, as DNA: TGTGCCAGCAGCCCCAGGACAGGGTTTAATTCACCCCTCCACTTT. Encoded protein: CASSPRTGFNSPLHF. The full variable domain, completed using reference TRBV7-9 and TRBJ1-6, is DTGVSQNPRHKITKRGQNVTFRCDPISEHNRLYWYRQTLGQGPEFLTYFQNEAQLEKSRLLSDRFSAERPKGSFSTLEIQRTEQGDSAMYLCASSPRTGFNSPLHFGNGTRLTVT.

The chain couples TRBV7-9 to TRBJ1-5; 8 positions match TRBD1. Unmatched junction bases numbered 8, after V lost 5 bases and J lost 5 bases. The length of the CDR3 is 15 residues. Germline V CDR1 and CDR2: SEHNR, FQNEAQ (reference sequence). The CDR3 nucleotides are TGTGCCAGCAGCCCCCCAGGGGGCCGAGATCAGCCCCAGCATTTT. Translated: CASSPPGGRDQPQHF.

This clone was counted a few times. The gene calls are TRBV7-9 and TRBJ1-1, with D uncertain. From germline, CDR1 is SEHNR and CDR2 FQNEAQ (reference sequence). Trimming removed 3 bases from V and 3 bases from J, with 23 bases in between. The length of the CDR3 is 18 residues. DNA of the CDR3: TGTGCCAGCAGCTTTCTGGCCGTGCAGGCCGGATTAGACACTGAAGCTTTCTTT. It encodes CASSFLAVQAGLDTEAFF. Together with reference TRBV7-9 and TRBJ1-1, the CDR3 gives the full variable domain: DTGVSQNPRHKITKRGQNVTFRCDPISEHNRLYWYRQTLGQGPEFLTYFQNEAQLEKSRLLSDRFSAERPKGSFSTLEIQRTEQGDSAMYLCASSFLAVQAGLDTEAFFGQGTRLTVV.

This clone was seen a few times. The chain uses TRBV11-2 and TRBJ1-2, with TRBD1 matching 8 bases. This CDR3 comprises 14 residues. The V segment lost 5 bases and the J segment 1 base; nucleotides outside the gene matches: 3. CDR1 SGHAT and CDR2 FQNNGV come from the germline V gene. As DNA, the CDR3 is TGTGCCAGCAGCCAACAGGGGGGTAACTATGGCTACACCTTC. It codes for CASSQQGGNYGYTF.

The chain combines TRBV11-2 with TRBJ2-1; a possible D gene is TRBD1 (5 bases). Trimming took 0 bases from V and 11 from J, leaving 8 bases between them. This CDR3 comprises 12 residues. CDR1 and CDR2 (germline): SGHAT, FQNNGV. In DNA form, the CDR3 reads TGTGCCAGCAGCTTAGAAGGGGCAAAGCAGTTCTTC. Its protein is CASSLEGAKQFF. The full variable domain, in which reference TRBV11-2 and TRBJ2-1 provide the parts outside the CDR3, is EAGVAQSPRYKIIEKRQSVAFWCNPISGHATLYWYQQILGQGPKLLIQFQNNGVVDDSQLPKDRFSAERLKGVDSTLKIQPAKLEDSAVYLCASSLEGAKQFFGPGTRLTVL.

The sample holds a few counts of this clone. This rearrangement joins TRBV7-9 to TRBJ1-3, with 7 bases that match TRBD1. V dropped 6 bases and J dropped 1; count of bases not matched to a gene: 9. The CDR3 runs 16 residues. The germline gives CDR1 SEHNR, CDR2 FQNEAQ (reference sequence). CDR3 coding DNA: TGTGCCAGCAGAGAAGGACAGGTCTTTTCTGGAAACACCATATATTTT. This codes for CASREGQVFSGNTIYF.

In DNA, the CDR3 is TGTGCCAGCAGATCGTGGAGGGCAGGGAATAATTCACCCCTCCACTTT. Residues: CASRSWRAGNNSPLHF. The gene calls are TRBV2 and TRBJ1-6, with D possibly TRBD1 on 5 matching bases. The V and J ends lost 6 bases and 5 bases respectively, with 17 bases between them. Germline lookup yields CDR1 SNHLY and CDR2 FYNNEI. The CDR3 consists of 16 residues.

The chain uses TRBV9 and TRBJ2-7, with 10 positions matching TRBD1. Germline-derived CDR1 and CDR2 are SGDLS and YYNGEE. The CDR3 runs to 15 residues. V lost 0 bases, J lost 2 bases, and 2 bases stayed unmatched. CDR3 loop: CASSVGDRGPYEQYF. The CDR3 DNA follows: TGTGCCAGCAGCGTAGGGGACAGGGGTCCCTACGAGCAGTACTTC.

The sample holds one count of this clone. The CDR3 nucleotides read TGTGCCAGCAGCTCTTTCTTGAGTGGTCGGGGGACCCAGTACTTC. Translation gives CASSSFLSGRGTQYF. The gene calls are TRBV7-9 and TRBJ2-5; TRBD2 might be the D (5 bases). The CDR3 contains 15 residues. The germline V gene encodes CDR1 SEHNR and CDR2 FQNEAQ (reference sequence). Trimming stripped 4 bases from V and 7 bases from J, with 19 bases between.

As for this clone: At one of its ends the junction is not consistent with the germline gene, which may arise from a read error. V gene TRBV4-1 combines with J gene TRBJ1-1, with 7 bases that match TRBD1. The CDR3 loop spans 14 amino acids. Germline V gene lookup returns CDR1 MGHRA and CDR2 YSYEKL. The CDR3 loop reads CASRQERGRTEASF. The CDR3 region has the DNA TGCGCCAGCAGACAAGAAAGGGGGCGCACTGAAGCTTCCTTT.

J is TRBJ1-2 and V is TRBV5-4; a possible D gene is TRBD1 (6 bases). The CDR3 spans 12 residues. Germline values: CDR1 SGHNT, CDR2 YYREEE (reference sequence). V dropped 4 bases and J dropped 4 bases, with 8 bases sitting between them. The CDR3 DNA is TGTGCCAGCAGCCGGGACATCTATGGCTACACCTTC. Protein sequence: CASSRDIYGYTF.

The gene calls are TRBV30 and TRBJ1-2, with 11 bases fitting TRBD1. With 0 bases clipped from V and 8 bases from J, the junction kept 5 bases outside the gene matches. Germline values: CDR1 GTSNPN, CDR2 SVGIG (reference sequence). This CDR3 comprises 14 residues. The CDR3 nucleotides read TGTGCCTGGAGTGTAGGGACAGGGGGAGGCGGCTACACCTTC. It yields the protein CAWSVGTGGGGYTF. The full variable domain, completed using reference TRBV30 and TRBJ1-2, is SQTIHQWPATLVQPVGSPLSLECTVEGTSNPNLYWYRQAAGRGLQLLFYSVGIGQISSEVPQNLSASRPQDRQFILSSKKLLLSDSGFYLCAWSVGTGGGGYTFGSGTRLTVV.

In its sample, this clone was seen once. The rearrangement joins TRBV28 to TRBJ1-5; no reliable D call. Trimming stripped 7 bases from V and 4 bases from J, with 11 bases between. Per the germline V gene, CDR1 is MDHEN and CDR2 is SYDVKM. The CDR3 has 13 residues. This CDR3 is CASTRRGNQPQHF. CDR3 coding DNA: TGTGCCAGCACCCGCCGGGGTAATCAGCCCCAGCATTTT.

CDR3: CASSLKGQGVQPQHF. CDR3 nucleotides: TGCGCCAGCAGCCTAAAGGGACAGGGGGTTCAGCCCCAGCATTTT. The chain has TRBV23-1 and TRBJ1-5; TRBD1 agrees at 11 bases. TRBV23-1 is treated as an ORF (open reading frame) with a function not yet certain. The junction had 7 bases not matched to a gene; V was cut back by 6 bases and J by 6 bases. This CDR3 is 15 amino acids long.

The table lists this clone with a count of one. The rearrangement links TRBV5-8 to TRBJ1-3, with D unresolved. V lost 0 bases and J 0 bases, leaving 10 bases between the germline ends. Germline V gives CDR1 SGHTS, CDR2 YDEGEE. This CDR3 spans 16 amino acids. The CDR3 loop reads CASSLGTGASGNTIYF. The CDR3, as DNA: TGTGCCAGCAGCTTGGGGACTGGAGCCTCTGGAAACACCATATATTTT.

The chain uses TRBV6-6 and TRBJ1-2; TRBD1 is a possible D gene (5 bases). Germline CDR1 reads MNHNY; CDR2 reads SVGAGI (reference sequence). The V end was cut by 6 bases, the J end by 7 bases, with 12 bases between. The CDR3 has 12 residues. The CDR3 protein is CASRPQGRGYTF. The CDR3 bases are TGTGCCAGCAGACCGCAGGGTCGTGGCTACACCTTC.

With regard to this clone: Other DNA sequences within the sample encode an identical CDR3. The chain is built from TRBV11-2 and TRBJ1-2, with 10 nucleotides matching TRBD1. The CDR3 is 17 amino acids. CDR1 and CDR2 from the germline V gene are SGHAT and FQNNGV. The V segment lost 4 bases and the J segment 2 bases; nucleotides outside the gene matches: 10. This CDR3 is CASSWSRDRGWNYGYTF. CDR3 coding DNA: TGTGCCAGCAGCTGGTCCCGGGACAGGGGATGGAACTATGGCTACACCTTC.